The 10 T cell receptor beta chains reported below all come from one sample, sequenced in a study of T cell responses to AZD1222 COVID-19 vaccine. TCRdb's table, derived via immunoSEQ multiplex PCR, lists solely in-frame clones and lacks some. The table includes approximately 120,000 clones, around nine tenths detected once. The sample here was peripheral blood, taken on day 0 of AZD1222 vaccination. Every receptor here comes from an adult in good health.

Here the CDR3 DNA reads TGCGCCAGCAGCCCGGGACTAGCGCTCTACAATGAGCAGTTCTTC. Residues: CASSPGLALYNEQFF. This rearrangement joins TRBV5-1 to TRBJ2-1; the match to TRBD2 covers 10 bases. The CDR3 spans 15 residues. Per germline, CDR1 SGHRS and CDR2 YFSETQ. Trimming took 4 bases from V and 3 from J; bases not matched to a gene: 4.

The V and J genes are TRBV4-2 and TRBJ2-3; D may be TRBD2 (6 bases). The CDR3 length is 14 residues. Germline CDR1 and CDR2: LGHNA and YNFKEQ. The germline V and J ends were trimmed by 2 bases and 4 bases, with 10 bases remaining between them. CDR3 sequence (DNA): TGTGCCAGCAGCCAACGGGAGTATGCAGATACGCAGTATTTT. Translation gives CASSQREYADTQYF.

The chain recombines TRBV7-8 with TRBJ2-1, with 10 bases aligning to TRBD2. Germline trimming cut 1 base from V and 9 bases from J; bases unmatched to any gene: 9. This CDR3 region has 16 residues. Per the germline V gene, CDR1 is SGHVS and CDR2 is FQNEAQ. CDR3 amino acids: CASSLVLASGSTEQFF. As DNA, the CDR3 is TGTGCCAGCAGCTTAGTTTTGGCTAGCGGGAGTACTGAGCAGTTCTTC. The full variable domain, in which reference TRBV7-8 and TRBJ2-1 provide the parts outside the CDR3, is GAGVSQSPRYKVAKRGQDVALRCDPISGHVSLFWYQQALGQGPEFLTYFQNEAQLDKSGLPSDRFFAERPEGSVSTLKIQRTQQEDSAVYLCASSLVLASGSTEQFFGPGTRLTVL.

CDR3 in amino acids: CATSDPNRGGAGELFF. CDR3 nucleotide sequence: TGTGCCACCAGTGATCCCAACAGGGGCGGGGCCGGGGAGCTGTTTTTT. The chain employs TRBV24-1 and TRBJ2-2, with D possibly matching TRBD1 (7 bases). Germline lookup yields CDR1 KGHDR and CDR2 SFDVKD. V dropped 3 bases and J dropped 6 bases, with 16 bases sitting between them. CDR3 length: 16 amino acids.

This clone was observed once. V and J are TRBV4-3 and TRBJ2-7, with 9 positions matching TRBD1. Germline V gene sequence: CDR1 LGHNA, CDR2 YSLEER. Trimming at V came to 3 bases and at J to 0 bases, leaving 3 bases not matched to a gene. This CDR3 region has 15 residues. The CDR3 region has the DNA TGCGCCAGCAGCCAGACGGGACAGGGCTCCTACGAGCAGTACTTC. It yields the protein CASSQTGQGSYEQYF.

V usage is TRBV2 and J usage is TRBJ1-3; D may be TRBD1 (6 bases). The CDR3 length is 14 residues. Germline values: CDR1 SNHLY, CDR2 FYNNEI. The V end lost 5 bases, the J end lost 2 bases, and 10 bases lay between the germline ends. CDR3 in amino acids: CASSPTGAGNTIYF. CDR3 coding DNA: TGTGCCAGCAGTCCGACAGGAGCTGGAAACACCATATATTTT.

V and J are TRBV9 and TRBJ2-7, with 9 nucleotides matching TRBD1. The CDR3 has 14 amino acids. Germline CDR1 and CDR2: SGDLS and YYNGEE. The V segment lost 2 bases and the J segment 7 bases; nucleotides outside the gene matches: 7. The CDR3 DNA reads TGTGCCAGCAGCGTTGGGACAGGGACCGCGGAGCAGTACTTC. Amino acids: CASSVGTGTAEQYF. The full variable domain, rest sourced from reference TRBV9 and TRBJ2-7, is DSGVTQTPKHLITATGQRVTLRCSPRSGDLSVYWYQQSLDQGLQFLIQYYNGEERAKGNILERFSAQQFPDLHSELNLSSLELGDSALYFCASSVGTGTAEQYFGPGTRLTVT.

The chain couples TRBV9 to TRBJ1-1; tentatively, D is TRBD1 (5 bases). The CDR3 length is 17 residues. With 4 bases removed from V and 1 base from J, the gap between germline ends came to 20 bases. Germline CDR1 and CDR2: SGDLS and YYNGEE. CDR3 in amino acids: CASSRGGLETRNTEAFF. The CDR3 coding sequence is TGTGCCAGCAGCAGGGGTGGGTTGGAAACCAGGAACACTGAAGCTTTCTTT.

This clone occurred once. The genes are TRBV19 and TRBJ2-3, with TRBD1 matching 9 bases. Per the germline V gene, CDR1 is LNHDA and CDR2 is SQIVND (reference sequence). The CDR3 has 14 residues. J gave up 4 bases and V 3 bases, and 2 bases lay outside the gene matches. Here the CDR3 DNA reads TGTGCCAGTAGTATGGGACAGGGCCCAGATACGCAGTATTTT. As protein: CASSMGQGPDTQYF.

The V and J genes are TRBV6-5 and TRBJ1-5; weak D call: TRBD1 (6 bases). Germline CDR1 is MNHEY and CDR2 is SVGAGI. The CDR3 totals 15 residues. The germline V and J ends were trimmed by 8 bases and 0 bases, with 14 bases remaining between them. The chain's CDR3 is CASFSGHTSNQPQHF. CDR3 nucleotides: TGTGCCAGCTTTTCGGGACACACTAGCAATCAGCCCCAGCATTTT.